This T cell receptor beta chain comes out of a study of CD8 T cells in Susac syndrome. About the research overall: When blood was drawn, patients with Susac syndrome were on intravenous immunoglobulin alone, on corticosteroids, or therapy-naive.

An input of roughly 0.5 to 1 ug of RNA was subjected to reverse transcription using random hexamers. One entry per CDR3 protein results from TCRdb running MiXCR on the immunoSEQ multiplex PCR reads. The table lists around 170,000 distinct CDR3 sequences, approximately 95% of them singletons. Trimming shortened V by 4 bases and J by 2 bases, and 12 bases separated the two germline ends. This CDR3 is built from 14 residues. From germline, CDR1 is SEHNR and CDR2 FQNEAQ (reference sequence). The source material was CD4+ T cells from PBMCs. The chain has TRBV7-9 and TRBJ2-7; maybe TRBD2 (5 bases). The receptor was derived from a human donor with Susac syndrome. CDR3 region: CASSSFRGTYEQYF. The CDR3 DNA is TGTGCCAGCAGCTCCTTTCGGGGAACCTACGAGCAGTACTTC. Full variable domain (rest looked up from reference TRBV7-9 and TRBJ2-7): DTGVSQNPRHKITKRGQNVTFRCDPISEHNRLYWYRQTLGQGPEFLTYFQNEAQLEKSRLLSDRFSAERPKGSFSTLEIQRTEQGDSAMYLCASSSFRGTYEQYFGPGTRLTVT.